This T cell receptor beta chain was recovered during a study of blood T cell repertoires in COVID-19. As for the study in general: Sites across the United States, Italy and Spain contributed samples from acute and convalescent COVID-19. PBMCs, B-cell-depleted T cells, or T cells provided the cDNA or gDNA that made up the material.

In the study's own analysis: Estimation of nucleated cell counts relied on the amplification of reference gene primers. Assay: immunoSEQ multiplex PCR; the TCRdb copy retains only in-frame clones and omits some. For V, J and clone size, that table is used; D and trimming come from the DNA. In the table there are 65,000 to 85,000 clones, around nine tenths of which are singletons. Trimming at V came to 5 bases and at J to 10 bases, leaving 11 bases not matched to a gene. The germline V gene encodes CDR1 LNHDA and CDR2 SQIVND (reference sequence). The CDR3 runs 15 residues. Source material: peripheral blood. The rearrangement joins TRBV19 to TRBJ2-1; 10 nucleotides line up with TRBD1. The source of this sequence is a human donor in a cohort sampled during active COVID-19. In DNA, the CDR3 is TGTGCCAGTAGTTTCCGGGACAGGGGTATCGGGGAGCAGTTCTTC. Encoded protein: CASSFRDRGIGEQFF.